This record covers a single T cell receptor (beta chain). Its antigen is not known. PCR primers comprised 60 Vbeta and 13 Jbeta primers. The protocol was immunoSEQ multiplex PCR, while the TCRdb copy is restricted to in-frame clones and leaves out a portion. Among fewer than 130,000 clones listed, around three quarters were seen once. The CDR3 runs to 13 residues. Looked up from germline, CDR1 is SNHLY and CDR2 is FYNNEI. V was cut by 6 bases and J by 3 bases, with 8 bases left in between. The data were taken from a study of cytomegalovirus exposure and HLA in healthy donors. Study-level background: Assignment to the Caucasian-associated ancestry cluster applied to around 82% of the 300 to 500 genotyped donors. Study outcomes and limitations: Later on, an analysis showed TCR association rates differing by HLA locus, with DRB1 the most and HLA-C the fewest. It was likely that a cluster of highly shared sequence variants was a sequencing artifact.

The sequencing input was PBMCs. This rearrangement joins TRBV2 to TRBJ2-2; tentatively, D is TRBD2 (6 bases). This TCR was recovered from a woman between 35 and 50 years old in good health and CMV-seronegative. CDR3 coding DNA: TGTGCCAGCAGCCGGGACTACACCGGGGAGCTGTTTTTT. Its translation: CASSRDYTGELFF.